These 24 T cell receptor beta chains came from one sample sequenced in a study of response to subunit inactivated influenza vaccine. MiXCR, applied by TCRdb to the RT-PCR reads, yields one record per CDR3 protein. The table shows over 400,000 distinct CDR3 sequences, with around 13% occurring only once. The sample consisted of PBMCs from blood, taken more than 35 days after vaccination. The receptors originated from a man aged 45-65 years who received an inactivated influenza vaccine.

The sample holds a few counts of this clonotype. The genes are TRBV7-2 and TRBJ2-5; D possibly corresponds to TRBD2 (7 bases). CDR1 and CDR2 (germline): SGHTA, FQGNSA. Trimming removed 4 bases at V and 5 bases at J, with 17 bases between. This CDR3 has 15 amino acids. CDR3 nucleotide sequence: TGTGCCAGCAGCTACCGAGGGGGGGCTGGTGAGACCCAGTACTTC. Protein product: CASSYRGGAGETQYF.

This clonotype was seen many times. The chain couples TRBV12-3 or TRBV12-4 to TRBJ2-1; 8 nucleotides match TRBD2. The CDR3 runs 15 residues. The trim removed 7 bases at V and 0 bases at J, leaving 5 bases unmatched. The CDR3 DNA is TGTGCCAGCAACCGGGGGGGCAGCTCCTACAATGAGCAGTTCTTC. It yields the protein CASNRGGSSYNEQFF.

CDR3 region: CASSGAGGTQYF. CDR3 sequence (DNA): TGTGCCAGCAGCGGAGCAGGAGGGACGCAGTATTTT. The V gene is TRBV11-2, the J gene TRBJ2-3; D perhaps matches TRBD2 (6 bases). The CDR3 is 12 residues long. Trimming cost V 5 bases and J 9 bases, with 12 bases left between them. Germline loops: CDR1 SGHAT, CDR2 FQNNGV.

The V gene is TRBV20-1, the J gene TRBJ2-4; tentatively, D is TRBD2 (7 bases). The CDR3 covers 13 residues. Germline CDR1 DFQATT, CDR2 SNEGSKA (reference sequence). Trimming took 6 bases from V and 8 from J, leaving 17 bases between them. The CDR3 DNA reads as TGCAGTGCCAGAAGGGGGGGGGATTACATTCAGTACTTC. This gives the protein CSARRGGDYIQYF.

This clonotype was counted only a few times. The rearrangement uses TRBV9 and TRBJ2-1; 12 nucleotides align to TRBD2. In germline, CDR1 is SGDLS, CDR2 YYNGEE. After removal of 4 bases from V and 5 bases from J, the junction contained 4 bases not matched to a gene. CDR3 length: 15 amino acids. The CDR3 DNA reads as TGTGCCAGCAGCTTGACTAGCGGGGGCCACAATGAGCAGTTCTTC. Translated, it gives CASSLTSGGHNEQFF.

The chain couples TRBV4-3 to TRBJ2-2; D is possibly TRBD2 (5 bases). V lost 1 base and J 4 bases, leaving 13 bases between the germline ends. The CDR3 is made up of 16 amino acids. Germline assignment: CDR1 LGHNA and CDR2 YSLEER. CDR3 in amino acids: CASSQAIRTGTGELFF. DNA for the CDR3: TGCGCCAGCAGCCAAGCCATTCGGACTGGCACCGGGGAGCTGTTTTTT.

The genes are TRBV18 and TRBJ1-2, with no clear D. V was cut by 3 bases and J by 3 bases, with 14 bases left in between. The CDR3 length is 15 residues. The germline V gene encodes CDR1 KGHSH and CDR2 LQKENI. In nucleotides, the CDR3 is TGTGCCAGCTCACCGAACCCCACCAATCACTATGGCTACACCTTC. Amino acids: CASSPNPTNHYGYTF. Based on the CDR3 plus reference TRBV18 and TRBJ1-2, the full variable domain is NAGVMQNPRHLVRRRGQEARLRCSPMKGHSHVYWYRQLPEEGLKFMVYLQKENIIDESGMPKERFSAEFPKEGPSILRIQQVVRGDSAAYFCASSPNPTNHYGYTFGSGTRLTVV.

This clonotype turned up a few times. The V gene is TRBV6-1, the J gene TRBJ2-2; D is possibly TRBD1 (6 bases). This CDR3 contains 15 residues. CDR1 and CDR2 (germline): MNHNS, SASEGT. Trimming took off 6 bases at V and 1 base at J, with 12 bases between the two ends. The DNA for the CDR3 is TGTGCCAGCAGACCACAGGGACGGAACACCGGGGAGCTGTTTTTT. It yields the protein CASRPQGRNTGELFF.

V is TRBV10-1 and J is TRBJ2-3, with 12 bases lining up with TRBD2. The CDR3 loop spans 16 amino acids. Germline-derived CDR1 and CDR2 are WNHNN and SYGVQD (reference sequence). V gave up 3 bases and J gave up 2 bases; unmatched junction bases: 3. The CDR3 loop is CASSDGLAGSTDTQYF. CDR3 DNA sequence: TGCGCCAGCAGTGACGGACTAGCGGGGTCCACAGATACGCAGTATTTT.

The chain recombines TRBV9 with TRBJ2-2, with 7 bases matching TRBD2. The J segment lost 2 bases and the V segment lost 0 bases, leaving 4 bases of the junction unmatched. In germline, CDR1 is SGDLS, CDR2 YYNGEE. This CDR3 region has 16 residues. The CDR3 sequence is CASSVVAGVNTGELFF. The CDR3 nucleotides are TGTGCCAGCAGCGTAGTTGCGGGGGTTAACACCGGGGAGCTGTTTTTT.

This clonotype was detected a few times. The V call is TRBV18, the J call TRBJ2-7; TRBD1 aligns across 7 bases. V trimming: 3 bases; J trimming: 3 bases; junction bases outside the gene matches: 8. This CDR3 spans 15 amino acids. The V gene's germline CDR1 is KGHSH and CDR2 LQKENI. DNA for the CDR3: TGTGCCAGCTCACCGGGACAGCACCTAGGCTACGAGCAGTACTTC. Residues: CASSPGQHLGYEQYF.

This clonotype has only a few counts. The J gene is TRBJ2-1, the V gene TRBV5-1; TRBD1 might be the D (5 bases). V lost 4 bases and J lost 5, with 16 bases in between. The germline V gene encodes CDR1 SGHRS and CDR2 YFSETQ. This CDR3 comprises 15 residues. CDR3 residues: CASSPSGQQDNEQFF. CDR3 nucleotides: TGCGCCAGCAGCCCATCAGGGCAACAGGACAATGAGCAGTTCTTC.

Notes on this clonotype: One end of the junction does not line up with germline, which may come from a read error. The genes are TRBV20-1 and TRBJ2-1; 8 bases match TRBD2. Germline V gene data show CDR1 as DFQATT and CDR2 as SNEGSKA (reference sequence). The CDR3 has 16 residues. The DNA for the CDR3 is TGCAGTGCTAGGGTCGGGGGGGCCAGTATCTACAATGTGCAGTTCTTC. Its translation is CSARVGGASIYNVQFF.

This clonotype was counted a few times. This chain connects TRBV24-1 to TRBJ2-5; TRBD1 aligns across 9 bases. Trimming cost V 4 bases and J 2 bases; bases outside gene matches: 4. This CDR3 has 15 residues. From germline, CDR1 is KGHDR and CDR2 SFDVKD. The CDR3 protein is CATSEGTGWQETQYF. DNA for the CDR3: TGTGCCACCAGTGAGGGGACAGGGTGGCAAGAGACCCAGTACTTC.

The CDR3 region has the DNA TGTGCCAGCAGCTTCGGCCGGGGGCCCAATGAAAAACTGTTTTTT. This encodes CASSFGRGPNEKLFF. The V gene is TRBV11-2, the J gene TRBJ1-4, with TRBD1 as a possible D gene (6 bases). The V gene's germline CDR1 is SGHAT and CDR2 FQNNGV. The CDR3 is 15 amino acids. V lost 3 bases, J lost 5 bases, and 13 bases lay in between.

The chain employs TRBV7-2 and TRBJ2-7; 8 bases align to TRBD1. Germline CDR1 SGHTA, CDR2 FQGNSA. The V and J ends lost 7 bases and 0 bases, in that order; junction bases with no gene match: 11. This CDR3 comprises 16 residues. CDR3 region: CASTRRGTGSSYEQYF. In nucleotides, the CDR3 is TGTGCCAGCACCCGAAGAGGGACAGGAAGCTCCTACGAGCAGTACTTC.

This clonotype turned up a few times. The gene calls are TRBV29-1 and TRBJ2-5, with D possibly being TRBD1 or TRBD2 (5 bases each). The CDR3 spans 11 residues. CDR1 SQVTM and CDR2 ANQGSEA come from the germline V gene. Deletions cut 3 bases from V and 13 bases from J, with 15 bases between. This CDR3 reads CSVEGGGQLYF. The CDR3 region has the DNA TGCAGCGTTGAGGGTGGGGGTCAGTTGTACTTC.

This clonotype was recorded at least ten times. V usage is TRBV18 and J usage is TRBJ2-1; D gene ambiguous. CDR1 and CDR2 from the germline V gene are KGHSH and LQKENI. The CDR3 runs to 14 residues. Trimming removed 0 bases from V and 4 bases from J, with 7 bases in between. DNA for the CDR3: TGTGCCAGCTCACCACCTAATTCTTACAATGAGCAGTTCTTC. It specifies CASSPPNSYNEQFF.

This clonotype has more than one count but fewer than ten. The chain carries TRBV20-1 and TRBJ2-7; 9 nucleotides agree with TRBD1. The CDR3 covers 13 residues. The ends lost 6 bases at V and 10 bases at J; junction bases unmatched: 13. Germline lookup yields CDR1 DFQATT and CDR2 SNEGSKA (reference sequence). The CDR3 protein is CSAHESGTGNQYF. CDR3 coding DNA: TGCAGTGCCCACGAATCCGGGACAGGGAATCAGTACTTC.

This clonotype was detected only a few times. This sequence joins TRBV6-5 and TRBJ2-7, with D unclear. Germline-derived CDR1 and CDR2 are MNHEY and SVGAGI. This CDR3 spans 14 amino acids. The V and J ends lost 6 bases and 9 bases respectively, with 21 bases between them. The CDR3 protein is CASRNSTTPRGQYF. The CDR3 region has the DNA TGTGCCAGCAGAAACTCCACGACACCCCGCGGGCAGTACTTC.

V gene TRBV11-2 combines with J gene TRBJ1-1; 7 bases agree with TRBD1. Trimming removed 2 bases from V and 4 bases from J; junction bases left unmatched: 10. Germline CDR1 reads SGHAT; CDR2 reads FQNNGV. There are 16 residues in the CDR3. This CDR3 is CASSLSTGTVFTEAFF. For the CDR3, the DNA is TGTGCCAGCAGCTTATCGACCGGGACAGTCTTCACTGAAGCTTTCTTT.

The table lists this clonotype with a few counts. This chain links TRBV5-5 with TRBJ2-3; D may correspond to TRBD1 or TRBD2 (5 bases each). CDR3 length equals 17 residues. Per the germline V gene, CDR1 is SGHKS and CDR2 is YYEKEE (reference sequence). V was cut by 0 bases and J by 8 bases, with 22 bases left in between. The CDR3 coding sequence is TGTGCCAGCAGCTTGGCTTGGGCCCCGAGGGGCGGAGGTACGCAGTATTTT. It yields the protein CASSLAWAPRGGGTQYF.

The chain carries TRBV4-1 and TRBJ2-3, with 8 bases fitting TRBD2. The CDR3 runs to 16 residues. Germline loops: CDR1 MGHRA, CDR2 YSYEKL. With V trimmed by 3 bases and J by 3 bases, 8 bases remained unmatched. The CDR3, as DNA: TGCGCCAGCAGCCAGCCTACCGAGCGGGGGACAGATACGCAGTATTTT. Protein sequence: CASSQPTERGTDTQYF.

The table lists this clonotype with many counts. The chain combines TRBV19 with TRBJ1-5, with D possibly matching TRBD1 (6 bases). CDR1 is LNHDA, CDR2 SQIVND, per germline (reference sequence). The CDR3 is 16 residues long. With 3 bases removed from V and 2 bases from J, the gap between germline ends came to 14 bases. CDR3 amino acids: CASSITGMRGNQPQHF. CDR3 nucleotide sequence: TGTGCCAGTAGTATCACAGGGATGAGGGGCAATCAGCCCCAGCATTTT.